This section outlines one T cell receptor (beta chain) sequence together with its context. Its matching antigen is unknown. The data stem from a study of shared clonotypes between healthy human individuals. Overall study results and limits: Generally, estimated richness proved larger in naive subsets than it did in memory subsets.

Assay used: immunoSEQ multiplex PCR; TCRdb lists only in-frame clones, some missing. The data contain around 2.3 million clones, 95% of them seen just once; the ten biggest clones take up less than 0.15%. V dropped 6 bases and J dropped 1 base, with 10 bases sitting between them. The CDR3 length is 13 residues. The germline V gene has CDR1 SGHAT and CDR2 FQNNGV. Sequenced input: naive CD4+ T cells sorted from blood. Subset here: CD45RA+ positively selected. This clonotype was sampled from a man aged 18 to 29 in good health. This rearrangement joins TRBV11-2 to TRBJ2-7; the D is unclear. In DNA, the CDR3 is TGTGCCAGCAGGGTTCTTGGGTCCTACGAGCAGTACTTC. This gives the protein CASRVLGSYEQYF.